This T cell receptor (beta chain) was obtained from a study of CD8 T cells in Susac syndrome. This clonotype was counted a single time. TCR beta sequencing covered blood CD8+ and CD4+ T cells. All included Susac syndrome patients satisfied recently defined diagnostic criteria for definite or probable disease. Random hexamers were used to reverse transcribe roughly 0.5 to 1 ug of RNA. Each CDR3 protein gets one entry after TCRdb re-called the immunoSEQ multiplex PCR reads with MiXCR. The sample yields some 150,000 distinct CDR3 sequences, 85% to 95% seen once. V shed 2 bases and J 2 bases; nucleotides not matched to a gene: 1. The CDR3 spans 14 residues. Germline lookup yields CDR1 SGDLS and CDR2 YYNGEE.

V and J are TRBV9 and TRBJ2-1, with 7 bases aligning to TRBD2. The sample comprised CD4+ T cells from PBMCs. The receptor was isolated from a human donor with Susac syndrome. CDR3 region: CASSVGTTYNEQFF. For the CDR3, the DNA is TGTGCCAGCAGCGTCGGGACTACCTACAATGAGCAGTTCTTC.